The sequence of this T cell receptor (beta chain) was determined in a study of cytomegalovirus exposure and HLA in healthy donors. Germline lookup yields CDR1 SNHLY and CDR2 FYNNEI. V lost 6 bases, J lost 5 bases, and 20 bases lay in between. The CDR3 has 15 residues. 60 Vbeta and 13 Jbeta primers were used in PCR. TCRdb's table, derived via immunoSEQ multiplex PCR, lists solely in-frame clones and lacks some. Of over 35,000 clones listed, around half are singletons. Sequenced sample: PBMCs. The chain links TRBV2 to TRBJ2-7; the D gene is possibly TRBD1 (6 bases). The clonotype comes from a human donor in good health. The CDR3 DNA reads as TGTGCCAGCAGCTCCCGGGACATGGGTCCCCACGAGCAGTACTTC. Translation: CASSSRDMGPHEQYF.